This T cell receptor beta chain originates from a study of beta chain features in type 1 diabetes. General study findings and limits: Type 1 diabetes patients had moderately but significantly shorter TCRB CDR3s in all four CD4+ subsets.

Since all of the isolated RNA was reverse transcribed, expressed TCRB transcripts were what got sequenced. The protocol was immunoSEQ multiplex PCR, while the TCRdb copy is restricted to in-frame clones and leaves out a portion. The table includes fewer than 400,000 clones, around 8.5% detected once. As for this clone: Its antigen is currently unknown.

CDR1 is LNHDA and CDR2 is SQIVND in the germline V gene (reference sequence). With V trimmed by 10 bases and J by 2 bases, 7 bases remained unmatched. CDR3 length equals 14 residues. This clonotype was obtained from a man aged 30-40 years with type 1 diabetes. The sequencing sample was made of central memory CD4+ T cells from blood. This rearrangement joins TRBV19 to TRBJ2-1; 8 bases align to TRBD1. The DNA for the CDR3 is TGTGCCACCGCCAAGGACAGGGCCTACAATGAGCAGTTCTTC. Translated, it gives CATAKDRAYNEQFF.